The entry below describes one T cell receptor beta chain. There is no known antigen for this receptor. There are no base qualities to consult, and no much larger clone falls within one base. TCRbeta CDR3 regions were amplified from genomic DNA using the immunoSEQ Assay, a bias-controlled multiplex PCR. In the source study's methods: Within the assay, amplification of reference gene primers was used to estimate how many nucleated cells each sample contained. To quantify the absolute abundance of each unique TCRbeta CDR3 rearrangement, sequence reads were collapsed and filtered. Productive Simpson clonality was computed per sample as the square root of Simpson's diversity index over productive rearrangements. Held by TCRdb, this immuneACCESS table contains in-frame sequences only and omits some clones. Under half of the omission traces to an unresolved V gene where checked; the cause of the rest is unknown. Clone size and V and J calls were adopted from that table, with D and trimming inferred from the DNA. Within this sample are roughly 68,000 clones, with nearly 90% of them counted one time only. Clones ranked in the top ten supply approximately 30% of the sample.

CDR1 MNHEY and CDR2 SMNVEV are derived from the germline V gene (reference sequence). Measured from the cysteine to the phenylalanine, the CDR3 is 19 residues long. Only the CDR3 portion is preserved as DNA: 57 bases, with reading frame beginning at the first base. V has 0 bases trimmed and J has 7 bases trimmed; junction bases matching no gene number 19. The sample belongs to a study of blood T cell repertoires in COVID-19 (dated by TCRdb to the early 2020s). In the study overall: Collaborator samples came from the United States, Italy and Spain and covered acute and convalescent phases of COVID-19. Samples were obtained from the ongoing ImmuneRACE study (first 160 participants) and from 1,254 subjects provided by 6 global collaborators. The repertoires were released in a freely available public database meant as a resource for research on the immune response to SARS-CoV-2. The material from the prospective study consisted of cDNA or gDNA derived from T cells, B-cell-depleted T cells, or PBMCs. Subjects who had been exposed to COVID-19, were actively infected with it, or had recovered from it provided the deeply sampled blood TCRbeta repertoires that made up the dataset. Where available, HLA class I and class II types were obtained from metadata supplied by the sample provider rather than from assay-based typing. Nearly every sample came with metadata listing a de-identified subject ID, COVID-19 status, age in years and sex. Overall study outcomes, separate from this receptor: The quantity of clinical and demographic metadata differed by source and by participant and was supplied without curation.

Collaborating institutions collected whole blood in K2EDTA tubes following their own protocols. For TCRbeta analysis, collaborators shipped samples as frozen whole blood, isolated PBMCs, or DNA extracted from either of those sample types. Material for sequencing was peripheral blood. The receptor's source is a man in his fifties with acute or convalescent COVID-19. Recombination joined TRBV27 with TRBJ1-1; 8 middle bases align to TRBD1. This receptor has the CDR3 CASSLSRDQRTGSRLEAFF. The nucleotide sequence reads TGTGCCAGCAGTTTATCCCGAGATCAAAGGACAGGGAGCCGGCTTGAAGCTTTCTTT.